One T cell receptor beta chain is described in this entry. This sample is part of a study of blood T cell repertoires in COVID-19. This CDR3 has 13 residues. The V end lost 6 bases, the J end lost 8 bases, and 13 bases lay between the germline ends. Sequencing used immunoSEQ multiplex PCR; TCRdb keeps in-frame clones, though not all of them. The sample has about 430,000 clones; more than 75% are singletons. Material for sequencing was PBMCs or T cells enriched from blood (not recorded which). The clonotype originates from a woman aged 25 to 39 with acute COVID-19. The chain links TRBV12-3 or TRBV12-4 to TRBJ2-2, with D possibly TRBD2 on 6 matching bases. DNA for the CDR3: TGTGCCAGCAGCCACGGAGGGGCTGGGGAGCTGTTTTTT. Its translation is CASSHGGAGELFF.